Given below is one T cell receptor beta chain in context. This CDR3 comprises 14 residues. Trimming cost V 1 base and J 7 bases; bases outside gene matches: 2. The germline gives CDR1 LGHDT, CDR2 YNNKEL (reference sequence). The data are from a study of blood T cell repertoires in COVID-19. Looking at the study overall: The United States, Italy and Spain supplied acute and convalescent COVID-19 samples.

Original methodology: Reference gene primer amplification gave nucleated cell count estimates. The method was immunoSEQ multiplex PCR; TCRdb's version includes in-frame clones alone and lacks a portion of them. That table supplies the V and J calls and clone size; D and trimming were determined from the DNA. The sample lists 95,000 to 110,000 clones, around 82% occurring once. This clonotype originated in a human donor in a cohort sampled during active COVID-19. The sequencing sample was made of peripheral blood. This rearrangement joins TRBV3-1 (or the pseudogene TRBV3-2) to TRBJ2-1; 9 nucleotides agree with TRBD2. Here the CDR3 DNA reads TGTGCCAGCAGCCAAGGCGGGAGGGGGAATGAGCAGTTCTTC. It yields the protein CASSQGGRGNEQFF.